Listed below are T cell receptor beta chains from one sample, sequenced in a study of control samples from healthy donors and cancer patients. Sequenced by immunoSEQ multiplex PCR; TCRdb stores in-frame clones only, minus some. Here the sample spans about 110,000 clones, 85% to 90% being singletons. Sequenced sample: blood. These receptors were collected from a woman aged 45-59 years in good health. The CDR3 runs from the conserved cysteine through the conserved F or W. A D gene is named only where the DNA matches it firmly. Size values are once, few and many counts, or a class for expanded clones, and some rows have none.

TRBV10-2	NA	TRBJ2-3	NA	TGCGCCAGCAGTGAGGTTGCAGATACGCAGTATTTT	CASSEVADTQYF
TRBV19	NA	TRBJ1-2	NA	TGTGCCAGTCGCGAAAAGGGGAGGGGAAACTATGGCTACACCTTC	CASREKGRGNYGYTF
TRBV6-5	NA	TRBJ2-5	NA	TGTGCCAGCAGTTCTCAGGGACAAGAGACCCAGTACTTC	CASSSQGQETQYF
TRBV7-9	once	TRBJ2-3	TRBD2	TGTGCCAGCAGCTTCTTGACTAGCGGCACAGATACGCAGTATTTT	CASSFLTSGTDTQYF
TRBV10-3	once	TRBJ1-2	NA	TGTGCCATCAGTGTGGGAGGGGGTAGCTATGGCTACACCTTC	CAISVGGGSYGYTF
TRBV5-1	NA	TRBJ1-1	TRBD1	TGCGCCAGCAGCTTCAGTACTTGGATGGGACAGGGGAACACTGAAGCTTTCTTT	CASSFSTWMGQGNTEAFF
TRBV5-6	NA	TRBJ1-5	NA	TGTGCCAGCAGCTTGGGATCCAGTCAGCCCCAGCATTTT	CASSLGSSQPQHF
TRBV24-1	NA	TRBJ2-2	TRBD2	TGTGCCACCAGTGACCCAGCGGGAGAGGACACCGGGGAGCTGTTTTTT	CATSDPAGEDTGELFF
TRBV2	NA	TRBJ1-4	NA	TGTGCCAGCGACCCCGCCCGAGGCGAAAAACTGTTTTTT	CASDPARGEKLFF
TRBV18	NA	TRBJ1-5	NA	TGTGCCAGCTCACCCCGGGACGATCGCAATCAGCCCCAGCATTTT	CASSPRDDRNQPQHF
TRBV19	NA	TRBJ1-2	NA	TGTGCCAGTAGTAGGAACAACGGGAACTATGGCTACACCTTC	CASSRNNGNYGYTF
TRBV5-6	NA	TRBJ2-3	TRBD2	TGTGCCAGCAGCTTTCCGAGGACTAGCGGGGACCCGCTCCGAGATACGCAGTATTTT	CASSFPRTSGDPLRDTQYF
TRBV20-1	NA	TRBJ2-5	NA	TGCAGTGCTAGTCGGACGATTCAAGAGACCCAGTACTTC	CSASRTIQETQYF
TRBV2	NA	TRBJ1-1	NA	TGTGCCAGCAGTGAGGGGCGGCTCGCCACTGAAGCTTTCTTT	CASSEGRLATEAFF
TRBV2	NA	TRBJ1-4	NA	TGTGCCAGCAGAGAAACCGGGTCCAACGAAAAACTGTTTTTT	CASRETGSNEKLFF
TRBV15	NA	TRBJ2-7	NA	TGTGCCACCAGCAGAGATTTAGGGCCGCCTACGGACGAGCAGTACTTC	CATSRDLGPPTDEQYF
TRBV9	NA	TRBJ1-1	NA	TGTGCCAGCAGCGTACAGGAGGACACTGAAGCTTTCTTT	CASSVQEDTEAFF
TRBV27	NA	TRBJ2-5	NA	TGTGCCAGCAGCCCAATTTCGAAAGAGACCCAGTACTTC	CASSPISKETQYF
TRBV28	NA	TRBJ2-6	NA	TGTGCCAGCAGTTCCATTCGACAGAGCTCTGGGGCCAACGTCCTGACTTTC	CASSSIRQSSGANVLTF
TRBV5-5	NA	TRBJ1-1	NA	TGTGCCAGCCTCCCCATAGGGGGGGCCTTCATGAACACTGAAGCTTTCTTT	CASLPIGGAFMNTEAFF
TRBV7-2	NA	TRBJ2-1	NA	TGTGCCAGCAGTTACAATGAGCAGTTCTTC	CASSYNEQFF
TRBV2	NA	TRBJ1-5	TRBD1	TGTGCCAGCAGTGATTGGGGGACAGGAGATTTCAATCAGCCCCAGCATTTT	CASSDWGTGDFNQPQHF
TRBV24-1	once	TRBJ1-1	NA	TGTGCCGGCCCTAGGAAAGGGGTCAGCTCTGAAGCTTTCTTT	CAGPRKGVSSEAFF
TRBV11-3	NA	TRBJ2-5	NA	TGTGCCAGCAGCTTATTAGGCGGTGAGACCCAGTACTTC	CASSLLGGETQYF
TRBV3-1/TRBV3-2	NA	TRBJ2-5	TRBD1	TGTGCCAGCAGCCGAAGGGGACAGGGCAAAGAGACCCAGTACTTC	CASSRRGQGKETQYF
TRBV5-6	NA	TRBJ1-2	NA	TGTGCCAGCAGCTGGCGACTCTCTAGGGCGGAGGGCTACACCTTC	CASSWRLSRAEGYTF
TRBV18	NA	TRBJ2-1	NA	TGTGCCAGCGAATTCGGGGTCTCCTACAATGAGCAGTTCTTC	CASEFGVSYNEQFF
TRBV5-6	NA	TRBJ2-3	NA	TGTGCCAGCAGCTTGTGGGCGGCCACAGATACGCAGTATTTT	CASSLWAATDTQYF
TRBV30	once	TRBJ2-3	NA	TGTGCCTGCCACCGGTTACTGGCCACAGATACGCAGTATTTT	CACHRLLATDTQYF